These 10 T cell receptor beta chains were all obtained from the same sample, sequenced in a study of OX40 agonist ivuxolimab in advanced cancers. Measured with immunoSEQ multiplex PCR; TCRdb has only the in-frame clones, and not every one. The table has nearly 90,000 clones, approximately 87% seen once; the top ten hold under 2%. This material consisted of CD4+ or CD8+ T cells sorted from blood, taken in a trial of the OX40 agonist ivuxolimab. These receptors were obtained from an adult with an advanced solid tumor such as melanoma, head and neck, liver or kidney cancer.

V is TRBV28 and J is TRBJ1-5; TRBD1 agrees at 8 bases. The germline V gene has CDR1 MDHEN and CDR2 SYDVKM. CDR3 length: 15 residues. The J segment lost 3 bases and the V segment lost 4 bases, leaving 5 bases of the junction unmatched. The CDR3 bases are TGTGCCAGCAGTTGGTCAGGGGGCCCCAATCAGCCCCAGCATTTT. Amino acids: CASSWSGGPNQPQHF.

The chain has TRBV7-9 and TRBJ2-2; no definite D call. With 3 bases removed from V and 2 bases from J, the gap between germline ends came to 10 bases. Germline V gives CDR1 SEHNR, CDR2 FQNEAQ (reference sequence). The CDR3 contains 15 residues. This CDR3 is CASSLGGVNTGELFF. CDR3 nucleotides: TGTGCCAGCAGCTTGGGCGGAGTAAACACCGGGGAGCTGTTTTTT.

V is TRBV7-3 and J is TRBJ1-2; a weak D match, TRBD1 (5 bases). Looked up from germline, CDR1 is SGHTA and CDR2 is FQGTGA. Trimming pared 1 base from V and 4 bases from J, leaving 13 bases between. The CDR3 has 15 amino acids. CDR3: CASSLNAGSPYGYTF. Written as DNA, the CDR3 is TGTGCCAGCAGCTTAAATGCAGGGAGTCCCTATGGCTACACCTTC.

The chain carries TRBV10-3 and TRBJ1-1; TRBD1 matches 7 bases. The CDR3 extends over 15 amino acids. Germline V gene sequence: CDR1 ENHRY, CDR2 SYGVKD. J gave up 8 bases and V 3 bases, and 12 bases lay outside the gene matches. The DNA of the CDR3 is TGTGCCATCAGTGATCCGGGACAGCCGCTCTGGGAAGCTTTCTTT. It specifies CAISDPGQPLWEAFF.

V gene TRBV7-2 combines with J gene TRBJ2-7; 13 nucleotides agree with TRBD2. CDR1 and CDR2 from the germline V gene are SGHTA and FQGNSA. The CDR3 runs to 14 residues. The ends lost 3 bases at V and 4 bases at J; junction bases unmatched: 0. Written as DNA, the CDR3 is TGTGCCAGCAGCTTGACTAGCGGGAGGTACGAGCAGTACTTC. Translated: CASSLTSGRYEQYF.

The rearrangement uses TRBV30 and TRBJ1-2; D is possibly TRBD1 (5 bases). The CDR3 runs to 12 residues. Germline V gene lookup returns CDR1 GTSNPN and CDR2 SVGIG (reference sequence). V lost 4 bases and J 4 bases, leaving 10 bases between the germline ends. CDR3 protein: CAWKEGPYGYTF. CDR3 nucleotides: TGTGCCTGGAAAGAGGGGCCCTATGGCTACACCTTC.

CDR3 loop: CASSLRGDRVFQKLFF. CDR3 nucleotides: TGTGCCAGCAGCTTAAGGGGTGACAGGGTGTTTCAAAAACTGTTTTTT. V is TRBV7-2 and J is TRBJ1-4; 7 positions agree with TRBD1. This CDR3 spans 16 amino acids. Germline values: CDR1 SGHTA, CDR2 FQGNSA. The trim removed 2 bases at V and 9 bases at J, leaving 12 bases unmatched.

V gene TRBV29-1 combines with J gene TRBJ2-7, with D possibly being TRBD1 (6 bases). The CDR3 sequence is 11 residues long. V lost 4 bases to trimming and J lost 5 bases, with 9 bases between them. Per the germline V gene, CDR1 is SQVTM and CDR2 is ANQGSEA. CDR3 bases: TGCAGCGTTGCTAGGGACAACGAGCAGTACTTC. Translating gives CSVARDNEQYF.

The chain combines TRBV15 with TRBJ2-7, with 7 bases lining up with TRBD2. This CDR3 is built from 15 residues. Germline values: CDR1 LNHNV, CDR2 YYDKDF (reference sequence). Trimming cost V 1 base and J 6 bases; bases outside gene matches: 9. CDR3 in DNA: TGTGCCACCAGCAGAGGGGGGGAGGGCGTTCGCGAGCAGTACTTC. Translating it yields CATSRGGEGVREQYF.

The V gene is TRBV7-2, the J gene TRBJ2-1; 11 positions match TRBD2. Germline V CDR1 and CDR2: SGHTA, FQGNSA. The V and J ends lost 5 bases and 12 bases, in that order; junction bases with no gene match: 12. The CDR3 totals 15 residues. CDR3 protein: CASSLEVAGGRGQFF. CDR3 DNA: TGTGCCAGCAGCCTTGAGGTAGCGGGAGGGCGGGGGCAGTTCTTC.